Below, 32 T cell receptor beta chains from the same sample are listed, as sequenced in a study of post-analysis software for immune sequencing data. Study findings and constraints: Five TRBV segments, TRBV5-6, TRBV5-1 and TRBV20-1 among them, were found more frequent in patients than controls.

cDNA libraries for TCR beta contained unique molecular identifiers. TCRdb itself ran the PCR reads through MiXCR, one entry per CDR3 protein. The data contain about 260,000 distinct CDR3 sequences, less than 40% of them seen just once; the ten biggest clones take up 4% to 5.5%. The antigens for these receptors are not known. Source material: blood. All receptors come from a girl aged 10-17 years with multiple sclerosis.

In this sample, this clonotype turned up a few times. The V and J genes are TRBV5-1 and TRBJ1-2; D unclear. CDR1 SGHRS and CDR2 YFSETQ come from the germline V gene. V was trimmed by 4 bases and J by 5 bases, leaving 15 bases between them. CDR3 length: 14 amino acids. DNA for the CDR3: TGCGCCAGCAGCCCGTCCCTCGGTACATATGGCTACACCTTC. This codes for CASSPSLGTYGYTF.

In its sample, this clonotype was seen many times. This chain connects TRBV5-1 to TRBJ2-3, with TRBD2 matching 9 bases. Germline V lookup: CDR1 SGHRS, CDR2 YFSETQ. Trimming at V came to 4 bases and at J to 5 bases, leaving 5 bases not matched to a gene. This CDR3 contains 14 residues. CDR3 nucleotides: TGCGCCAGCAGCCGACTAGCGGAGAAAGATACGCAGTATTTT. Its protein is CASSRLAEKDTQYF.

This clonotype was detected ten times or more. This rearrangement joins TRBV25-1 to TRBJ2-1; D unresolved. Trimming stripped 4 bases from V and 8 bases from J, with 9 bases between. Germline V gives CDR1 MGHDK, CDR2 SYGVNS. This CDR3 spans 12 amino acids. The CDR3 DNA follows: TGTGCCAGCAGTGCTGAAGAACATGAGCAGTTCTTC. Amino acids: CASSAEEHEQFF.

At least ten counts were recorded for this clonotype. The chain uses TRBV11-2 and TRBJ2-1; 8 positions agree with TRBD2. The V and J ends lost 5 bases and 7 bases, in that order; junction bases with no gene match: 13. The CDR3 covers 16 residues. CDR1 is SGHAT and CDR2 is FQNNGV in the germline V gene. CDR3 in amino acids: CASSPHPAGGRNEQFF. The DNA of the CDR3 is TGTGCCAGCAGCCCCCACCCTGCGGGGGGTCGTAATGAGCAGTTCTTC. The entire variable domain, with the rest obtained from reference TRBV11-2 and TRBJ2-1, is as follows: EAGVAQSPRYKIIEKRQSVAFWCNPISGHATLYWYQQILGQGPKLLIQFQNNGVVDDSQLPKDRFSAERLKGVDSTLKIQPAKLEDSAVYLCASSPHPAGGRNEQFFGPGTRLTVL.

This clonotype was counted once. The V and J genes are TRBV5-1 and TRBJ2-3; tentatively, D is TRBD1 (5 bases). Trimming removed 4 bases at V and 4 bases at J, with 10 bases between. The CDR3 sequence is 13 residues long. Germline V gene sequence: CDR1 SGHRS, CDR2 YFSETQ. The CDR3 region is CASSKSRADTQYF. The CDR3 DNA reads TGCGCCAGCAGCAAGTCCAGGGCAGATACGCAGTATTTT.

Of note for this clonotype: A much larger clone differs from this one at a single base, so this may be a read error. The V and J genes are TRBV6-2 or TRBV6-3 and TRBJ1-2, with 7 bases matching TRBD1. V lost 7 bases to trimming and J lost 3 bases; unmatched junction nucleotides: 8. From germline, CDR1 is MNHEY and CDR2 SVGEGT. The CDR3 is 14 residues long. This CDR3 reads CASTAGGGDYGYTF. CDR3 nucleotides: TGTGCCAGCACCGCTGGAGGGGGCGACTATGGCTACACCTTC.

The table lists this clonotype with many counts. The rearrangement links TRBV7-3 to TRBJ2-3; 8 positions match TRBD2. Unmatched junction bases numbered 1, after V lost 4 bases and J lost 4 bases. Germline CDR1 reads SGHTA; CDR2 reads FQGTGA. The CDR3 is 13 amino acids. The CDR3 here is CASSSRGADTQYF. Written as DNA, the CDR3 is TGTGCCAGCAGCTCGCGGGGGGCAGATACGCAGTATTTT.

The V gene is TRBV24-1, the J gene TRBJ1-5; D may be TRBD1 (5 bases). Germline CDR1 is KGHDR and CDR2 is SFDVKD. V was shortened by 4 bases and J by 3 bases, with 9 bases between the two germline ends. The CDR3 covers 14 residues. The DNA of the CDR3 is TGTGCCACCAGTGACAACAGGATCAATCAGCCCCAGCATTTT. Translating it yields CATSDNRINQPQHF.

CDR3 residues: CASSDALGGGTTDTQYF. In nucleotides, the CDR3 is TGTGCCAGCAGTGATGCTCTAGGGGGGGGCACGACAGATACGCAGTATTTT. The chain links TRBV2 to TRBJ2-3, with a tentative D call TRBD2 (7 bases). V lost 3 bases and J 3 bases, leaving 19 bases between the germline ends. CDR3 length: 17 residues. CDR1 and CDR2 (germline): SNHLY, FYNNEI.

This clonotype was detected ten times or more. This chain joins TRBV7-2 and TRBJ2-1, with TRBD2 identical over 12 bases. Germline CDR1 is SGHTA and CDR2 is FQGNSA. The V gene end was trimmed by 5 bases and the J gene end by 10 bases; junction bases not matched to a gene: 12. This CDR3 has 16 amino acids. CDR3 bases: TGTGCCAGCAGCCGCCGTCCTAGCGGGAGGGAAGGGGAGCAGTTCTTC. The encoded protein is CASSRRPSGREGEQFF.

The chain carries TRBV30 and TRBJ2-7; D is perhaps TRBD2 (6 bases). The germline V gene has CDR1 GTSNPN and CDR2 SVGIG (reference sequence). There are 13 residues in the CDR3. CDR3 bases: TGTGCCTGGAGTGTAAGTCGGGGGTACGAGCAGTGCGTC. Translating gives CAWSVSRGYEQCV.

This clonotype was seen at least ten times. This rearrangement joins TRBV4-2 to TRBJ2-3; D unresolved. V lost 2 bases to trimming and J lost 3 bases, with 6 bases between them. The CDR3 contains 13 residues. Germline V gene lookup returns CDR1 LGHNA and CDR2 YNFKEQ. For the CDR3, the DNA is TGTGCCAGCAGCCAAACCCCAACAGATACGCAGTATTTT. Amino acid sequence: CASSQTPTDTQYF.

This clonotype came up a few times. The chain recombines TRBV29-1 with TRBJ1-1, with no clear D. The CDR3 consists of 10 residues. The germline V gene encodes CDR1 SQVTM and CDR2 ANQGSEA. V was trimmed by 6 bases and J by 1 base, leaving 3 bases between them. The CDR3 DNA sequence: TGCAGCGTCACGAACACTGAAGCTTTCTTT. Encoded protein: CSVTNTEAFF.

This clonotype was detected ten times or more. This CDR3 reads CASSLAPQGTTDTQYF. The DNA for the CDR3 is TGTGCCAGCAGCTTAGCCCCACAGGGGACGACAGATACGCAGTATTTT. The gene calls are TRBV7-8 and TRBJ2-3; TRBD1 agrees at 7 bases. CDR3 length equals 16 residues. V gave up 0 bases and J gave up 3 bases; unmatched junction bases: 6. Germline V lookup: CDR1 SGHVS, CDR2 FQNEAQ. The variable domain in full, completed from reference TRBV7-8 and TRBJ2-3, reads GAGVSQSPRYKVAKRGQDVALRCDPISGHVSLFWYQQALGQGPEFLTYFQNEAQLDKSGLPSDRFFAERPEGSVSTLKIQRTQQEDSAVYLCASSLAPQGTTDTQYFGPGTRLTVL.

This clonotype has at least ten counts. V gene TRBV21-1 combines with J gene TRBJ2-7; the table's D call, TRBD2, has no DNA check behind it. TRBV21-1 is designated a pseudogene. There are 17 residues in the CDR3. This CDR3 is CASSPRPLAGSSYEQYF. CDR3 sequence (DNA): TGTGCCAGCAGCCCCCGGCCACTAGCGGGGAGCTCCTACGAGCAGTACTTC.

Comment on this clonotype: This may come from a read error, since a much larger clone is one base off. The chain links TRBV6-5 to TRBJ1-2, with 10 bases that match TRBD1. After removal of 8 bases from V and 7 bases from J, the junction contained 13 bases not matched to a gene. The germline V gene encodes CDR1 MNHEY and CDR2 SVGAGI. This CDR3 has 15 residues. The CDR3 DNA follows: TGTGCCAGCTTTTTTGCCGGGACAGGGGACTGTGGCTACACCTTC. Its translation: CASFFAGTGDCGYTF.

This rearrangement joins TRBV12-5 to TRBJ1-1, with TRBD1 matching over 9 bases. CDR1 is LGHNT and CDR2 is FRNRAP in the germline V gene. The junction had 3 bases not matched to a gene; V was cut back by 6 bases and J by 1 base. The CDR3 contains 14 residues. The CDR3 coding sequence is TGTGCTAGTGGCCTGACAGGGGGGAACACTGAAGCTTTCTTT. It codes for CASGLTGGNTEAFF.

The chain employs TRBV5-1 and TRBJ2-1; D is undetermined. Between the trimmed V and J ends, which lost 4 bases and 10 bases, there was a span of 12 bases. This CDR3 spans 12 amino acids. Germline V gives CDR1 SGHRS, CDR2 YFSETQ. The CDR3 DNA reads TGCGCCAGCAGCGCACGAGGCAGGGAGCAGTTCTTC. It translates to CASSARGREQFF.

Notes on this clonotype: A much larger clone sits a single nucleotide away, making a read error possible. The CDR3 sequence is CTSRKFGSSYNEQFF. The CDR3 DNA sequence: TGTACCAGCAGGAAGTTCGGAAGCTCCTACAATGAGCAGTTCTTC. The chain links TRBV12-3 or TRBV12-4 to TRBJ2-1; D call uncertain. The CDR3 extends over 15 amino acids.

The V and J genes are TRBV7-9 and TRBJ2-3; perhaps D is TRBD1 or TRBD2 (5 bases each). The CDR3 is 16 residues long. The V gene's germline CDR1 is SEHNR and CDR2 FQNEAQ (reference sequence). V gave up 5 bases and J gave up 4 bases, with 19 bases separating them. The CDR3 here is CASSRRSKVGADTQYF. The CDR3 coding sequence is TGTGCCAGCAGCAGACGGTCGAAAGTGGGGGCAGATACGCAGTATTTT.

This clonotype was seen ten or more times. J is TRBJ2-5 and V is TRBV3-1; 10 positions agree with TRBD1. Trimming took 3 bases from V and 5 from J; bases not matched to a gene: 6. The CDR3 is 15 residues long. The germline V gene encodes CDR1 LGHDT and CDR2 YNNKEL (reference sequence). In DNA, the CDR3 is TGTGCCAGCAGCCAGTCGACAGGGGGCCGGGAGACCCAGTACTTC. Protein: CASSQSTGGRETQYF.

This clonotype was seen repeatedly, ten times or more. The chain employs TRBV7-6 and TRBJ2-3; D unresolved. Trimming removed 1 base at V and 4 bases at J, with 15 bases between. The CDR3 spans 16 residues. From germline, CDR1 is SGHVS and CDR2 FNYEAQ. The CDR3 sequence: CASSLDSLGGPDTQYF. The CDR3 coding sequence is TGTGCCAGCAGCTTAGATTCGCTCGGTGGGCCAGATACGCAGTATTTT. The full variable domain, its missing parts supplied by reference TRBV7-6 and TRBJ2-3, is GAGVSQSPRYKVTKRGQDVALRCDPISGHVSLYWYRQALGQGPEFLTYFNYEAQQDKSGLPNDRFSAERPEGSISTLTIQRTEQRDSAMYRCASSLDSLGGPDTQYFGPGTRLTVL.

J is TRBJ1-5 and V is TRBV10-3, with D perhaps TRBD1 (5 bases). This CDR3 has 15 amino acids. V lost 0 bases and J lost 9, with 15 bases in between. CDR1 and CDR2 from the germline V gene are ENHRY and SYGVKD. The CDR3 reads CAISESQGPSAPQHF. As DNA, the CDR3 is TGTGCCATCAGTGAGTCGCAGGGACCCTCAGCGCCCCAGCATTTT.

As concerns this clonotype: A much more abundant neighbour one base away suggests this may be a read error. V gene TRBV5-1 combines with J gene TRBJ1-1, with D possibly matching TRBD1 (5 bases). Germline V gives CDR1 SGHRS, CDR2 YFSETQ. The CDR3 loop spans 15 amino acids. In DNA form, the CDR3 reads TGCGCCAGCAGCCAGGACACTATGTTGAACACTGACGCTTTCTTT. Its translation: CASSQDTMLNTDAFF.

V is TRBV5-5 and J is TRBJ2-5; 8 nucleotides match TRBD2. The end of the DNA is better explained by TRBJ2-7, so the J call may be wrong. The germline CDR1 and CDR2 sequences are SGHKS and YYEKEE (reference sequence). This CDR3 is built from 13 residues. This chain's CDR3 is CASSRGTSPEQYF. For the CDR3, the DNA is TGTGCCAGCAGCCGCGGGACTAGTCCCGAGCAGTACTTC.

This clonotype was seen at least ten times. V usage is TRBV3-1 and J usage is TRBJ2-3; D is perhaps TRBD2 (6 bases). The germline V gene encodes CDR1 LGHDT and CDR2 YNNKEL (reference sequence). This CDR3 spans 16 amino acids. The V and J ends lost 4 bases and 2 bases respectively, with 16 bases between them. The CDR3 DNA reads TGTGCCAGCAGCCCGTCCCGGGGGACTTACACAGATACGCAGTATTTT. The encoded protein is CASSPSRGTYTDTQYF.

Notes on this clonotype: A single base separates this from a much larger clone, so it may be a read error. The chain links TRBV11-2 to TRBJ2-5, with 11 bases lining up with TRBD2. The better agreement between TRBJ2-1 and the DNA end casts doubt on the J call. The CDR3 runs to 19 residues. Per germline, CDR1 SGHAT and CDR2 FQNNGV. The chain's CDR3 is CASSLPLLLAGDDQETQFF. Written as DNA, the CDR3 is TGTGCCAGCAGCTTACCCCTCCTACTAGCGGGAGATGACCAAGAGACCCAGTTCTTC.

To note about this clonotype: A junction boundary mismatches the germline segment, possibly from a read error. The chain employs TRBV29-1 and TRBJ1-1; no clear D gene. Germline CDR1 and CDR2: SQVTM and ANQGSEA. This CDR3 spans 13 amino acids. The chain's CDR3 is CSATEGGNTEAFF. Written as DNA, the CDR3 is TGCAGCGCGACGGAGGGTGGGAACACTGAGGCTTTCTTT. Looking up the rest from reference TRBV29-1 and TRBJ1-1 gives the full variable domain: SAVISQKPSRDICQRGTSLTIQCQVDSQVTMMFWYRQQPGQSLTLIATANQGSEATYESGFVIDKFPISRPNLTFSTLTVSNMSPEDSSIYLCSATEGGNTEAFFGQGTRLTVV.

This clonotype showed up many times. The rearrangement links TRBV12-3 or TRBV12-4 to TRBJ1-2; D possibly corresponds to TRBD1 (5 bases). The ends were cut back, 7 bases at V and 4 bases at J, with 16 bases in the middle. This CDR3 comprises 14 residues. In nucleotides, the CDR3 is TGTGCCAGCACCCGGGGAGGGGCCAGCTATGGCTACACCTTC. It is translated as CASTRGGASYGYTF.

This clonotype was observed many times. The rearrangement links TRBV29-1 to TRBJ2-3, with D unclear. Germline CDR1 and CDR2: SQVTM and ANQGSEA. With 2 bases removed from V and 3 bases from J, the gap between germline ends came to 9 bases. The CDR3 is 13 residues long. CDR3 sequence: CSVERQLTDTQYF. Written as DNA, the CDR3 is TGCAGCGTTGAACGGCAGTTAACAGATACGCAGTATTTT.

This chain links TRBV7-2 with TRBJ2-2; TRBD2 might be the D (6 bases). V shed 2 bases and J shed 7 bases, with 11 bases lying between them. The CDR3 covers 14 residues. CDR1 is SGHTA and CDR2 is FQGNSA in the germline V gene. Here the CDR3 reads CASSLTRGSGELFF. The CDR3 DNA follows: TGTGCCAGCAGCTTAACGCGGGGAAGCGGGGAGCTGTTTTTT.

This chain joins TRBV28 and TRBJ1-2, with TRBD1 as a possible D gene (6 bases). The V end was cut by 3 bases, the J end by 2 bases, with 10 bases between. Germline V CDR1 and CDR2: MDHEN, SYDVKM. CDR3 length: 14 amino acids. CDR3 residues: CASSFNRVNYGYTF. DNA for the CDR3: TGTGCCAGCAGTTTCAACAGGGTGAACTATGGCTACACCTTC.